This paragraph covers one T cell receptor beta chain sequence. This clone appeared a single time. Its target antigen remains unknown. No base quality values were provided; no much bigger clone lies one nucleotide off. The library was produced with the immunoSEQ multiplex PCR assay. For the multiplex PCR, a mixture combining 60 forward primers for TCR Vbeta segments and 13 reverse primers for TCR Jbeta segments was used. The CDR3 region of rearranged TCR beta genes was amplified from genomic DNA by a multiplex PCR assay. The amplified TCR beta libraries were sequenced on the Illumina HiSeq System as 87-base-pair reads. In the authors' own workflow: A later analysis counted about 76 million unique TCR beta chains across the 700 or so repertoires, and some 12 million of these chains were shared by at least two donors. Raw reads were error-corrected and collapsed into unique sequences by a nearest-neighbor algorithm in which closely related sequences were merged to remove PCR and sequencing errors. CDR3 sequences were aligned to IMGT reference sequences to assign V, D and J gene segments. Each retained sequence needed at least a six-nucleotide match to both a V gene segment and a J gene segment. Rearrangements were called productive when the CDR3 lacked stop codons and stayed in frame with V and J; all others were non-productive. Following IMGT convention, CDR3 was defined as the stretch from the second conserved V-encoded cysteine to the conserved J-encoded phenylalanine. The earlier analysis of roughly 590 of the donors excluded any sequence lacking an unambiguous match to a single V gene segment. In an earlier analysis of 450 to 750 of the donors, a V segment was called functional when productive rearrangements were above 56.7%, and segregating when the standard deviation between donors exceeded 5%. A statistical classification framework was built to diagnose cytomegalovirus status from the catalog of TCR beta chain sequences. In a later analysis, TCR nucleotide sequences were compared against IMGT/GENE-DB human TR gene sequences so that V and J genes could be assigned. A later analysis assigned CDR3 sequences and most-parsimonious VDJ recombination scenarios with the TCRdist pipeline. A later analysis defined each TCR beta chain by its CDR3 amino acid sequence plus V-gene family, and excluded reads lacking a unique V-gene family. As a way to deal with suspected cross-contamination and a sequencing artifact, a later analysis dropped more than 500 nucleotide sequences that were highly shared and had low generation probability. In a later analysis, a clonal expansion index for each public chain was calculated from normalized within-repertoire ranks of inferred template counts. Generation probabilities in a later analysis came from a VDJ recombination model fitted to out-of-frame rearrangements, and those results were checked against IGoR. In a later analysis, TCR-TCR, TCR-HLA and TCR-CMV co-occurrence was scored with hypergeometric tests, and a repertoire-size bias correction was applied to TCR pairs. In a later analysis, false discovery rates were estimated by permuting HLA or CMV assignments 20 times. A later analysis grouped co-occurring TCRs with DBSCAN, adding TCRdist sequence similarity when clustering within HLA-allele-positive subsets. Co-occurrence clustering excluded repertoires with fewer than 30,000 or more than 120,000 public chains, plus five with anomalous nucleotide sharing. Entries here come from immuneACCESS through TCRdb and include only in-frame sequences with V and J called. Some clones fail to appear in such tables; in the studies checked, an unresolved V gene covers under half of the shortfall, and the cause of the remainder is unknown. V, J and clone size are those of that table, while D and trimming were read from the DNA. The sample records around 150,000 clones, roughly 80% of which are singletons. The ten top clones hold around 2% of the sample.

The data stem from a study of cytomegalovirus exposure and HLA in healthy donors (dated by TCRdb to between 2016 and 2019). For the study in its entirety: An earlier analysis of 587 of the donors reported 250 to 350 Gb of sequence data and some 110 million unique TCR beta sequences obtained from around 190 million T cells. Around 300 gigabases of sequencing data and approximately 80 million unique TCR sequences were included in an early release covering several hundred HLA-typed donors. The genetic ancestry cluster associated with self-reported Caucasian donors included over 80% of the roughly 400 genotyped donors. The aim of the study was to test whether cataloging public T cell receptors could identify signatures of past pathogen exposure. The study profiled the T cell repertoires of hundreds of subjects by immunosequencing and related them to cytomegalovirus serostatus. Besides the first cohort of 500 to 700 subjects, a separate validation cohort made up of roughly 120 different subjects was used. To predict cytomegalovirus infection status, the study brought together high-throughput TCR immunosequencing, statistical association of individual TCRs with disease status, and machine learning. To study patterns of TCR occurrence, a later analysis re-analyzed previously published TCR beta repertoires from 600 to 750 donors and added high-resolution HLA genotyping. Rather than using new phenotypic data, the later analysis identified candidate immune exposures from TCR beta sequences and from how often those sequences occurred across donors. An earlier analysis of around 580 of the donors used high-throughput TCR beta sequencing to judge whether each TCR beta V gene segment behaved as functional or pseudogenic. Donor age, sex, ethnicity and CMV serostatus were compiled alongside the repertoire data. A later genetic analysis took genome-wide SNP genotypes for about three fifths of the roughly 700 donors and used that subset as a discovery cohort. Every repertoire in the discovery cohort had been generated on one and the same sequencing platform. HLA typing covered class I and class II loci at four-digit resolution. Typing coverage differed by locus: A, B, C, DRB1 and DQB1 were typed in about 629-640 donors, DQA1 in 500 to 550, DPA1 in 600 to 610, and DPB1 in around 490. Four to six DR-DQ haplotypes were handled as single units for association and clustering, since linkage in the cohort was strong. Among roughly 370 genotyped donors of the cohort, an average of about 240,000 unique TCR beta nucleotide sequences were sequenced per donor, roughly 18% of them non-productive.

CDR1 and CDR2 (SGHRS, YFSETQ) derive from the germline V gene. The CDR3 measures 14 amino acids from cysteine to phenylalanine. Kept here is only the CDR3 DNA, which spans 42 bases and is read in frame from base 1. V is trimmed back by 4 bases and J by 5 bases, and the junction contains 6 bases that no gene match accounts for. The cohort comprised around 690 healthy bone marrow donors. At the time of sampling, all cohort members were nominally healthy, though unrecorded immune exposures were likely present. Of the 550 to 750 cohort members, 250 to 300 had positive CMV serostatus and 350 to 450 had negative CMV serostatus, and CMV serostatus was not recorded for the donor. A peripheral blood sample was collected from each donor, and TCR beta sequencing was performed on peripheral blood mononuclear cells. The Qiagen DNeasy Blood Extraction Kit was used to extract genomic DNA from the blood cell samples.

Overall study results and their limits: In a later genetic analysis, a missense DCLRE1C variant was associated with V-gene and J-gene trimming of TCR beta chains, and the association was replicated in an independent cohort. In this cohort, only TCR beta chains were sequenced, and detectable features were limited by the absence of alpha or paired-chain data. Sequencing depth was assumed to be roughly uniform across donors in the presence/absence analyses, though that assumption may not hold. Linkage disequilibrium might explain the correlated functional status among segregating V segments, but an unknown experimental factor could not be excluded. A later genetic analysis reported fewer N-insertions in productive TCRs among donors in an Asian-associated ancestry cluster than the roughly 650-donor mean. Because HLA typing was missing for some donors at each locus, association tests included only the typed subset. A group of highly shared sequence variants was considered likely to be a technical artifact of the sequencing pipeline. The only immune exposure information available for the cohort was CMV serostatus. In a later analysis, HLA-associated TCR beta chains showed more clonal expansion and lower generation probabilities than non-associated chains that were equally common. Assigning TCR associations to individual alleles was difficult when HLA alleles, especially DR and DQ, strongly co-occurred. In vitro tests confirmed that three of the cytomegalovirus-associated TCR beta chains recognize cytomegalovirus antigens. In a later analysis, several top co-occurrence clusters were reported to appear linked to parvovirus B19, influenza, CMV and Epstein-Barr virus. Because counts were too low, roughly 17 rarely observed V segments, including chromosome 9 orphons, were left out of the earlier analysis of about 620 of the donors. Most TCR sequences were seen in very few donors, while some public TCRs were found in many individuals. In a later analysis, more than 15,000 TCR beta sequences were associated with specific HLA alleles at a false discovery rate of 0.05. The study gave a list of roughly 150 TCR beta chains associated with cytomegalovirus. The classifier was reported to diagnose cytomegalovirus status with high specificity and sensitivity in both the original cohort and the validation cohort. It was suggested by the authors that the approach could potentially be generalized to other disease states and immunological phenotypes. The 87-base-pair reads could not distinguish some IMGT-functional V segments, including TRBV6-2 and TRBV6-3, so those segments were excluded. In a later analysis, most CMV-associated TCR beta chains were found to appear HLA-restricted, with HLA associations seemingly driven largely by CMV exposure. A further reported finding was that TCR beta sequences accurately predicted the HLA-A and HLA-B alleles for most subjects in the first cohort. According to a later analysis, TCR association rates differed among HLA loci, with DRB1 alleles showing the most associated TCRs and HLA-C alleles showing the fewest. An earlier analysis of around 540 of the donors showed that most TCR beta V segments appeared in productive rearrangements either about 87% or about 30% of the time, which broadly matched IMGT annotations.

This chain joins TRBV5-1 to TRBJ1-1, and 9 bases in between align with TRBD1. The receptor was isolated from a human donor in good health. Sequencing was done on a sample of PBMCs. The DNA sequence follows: TGCGCCAGCAGCGAACAGGGGGCGGAGACTGAAGCTTTCTTT. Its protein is CASSEQGAETEAFF.